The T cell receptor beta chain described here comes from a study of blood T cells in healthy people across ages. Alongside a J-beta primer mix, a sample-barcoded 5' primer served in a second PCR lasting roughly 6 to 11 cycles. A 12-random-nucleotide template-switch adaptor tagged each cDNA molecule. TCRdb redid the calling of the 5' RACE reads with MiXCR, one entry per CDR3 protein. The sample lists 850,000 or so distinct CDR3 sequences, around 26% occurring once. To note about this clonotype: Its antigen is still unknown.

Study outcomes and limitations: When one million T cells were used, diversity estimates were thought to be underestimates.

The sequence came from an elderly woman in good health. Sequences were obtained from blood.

CDR3 loop: CASSLGTHSGNTIYF. The CDR3 DNA sequence: TGTGCCAGCAGCTTAGGCACTCACTCTGGAAACACCATATATTTT. This chain connects TRBV7-2 to TRBJ1-3; D remains ambiguous. The ends were cut back, 1 base at V and 0 bases at J, with 7 bases in the middle. CDR3 length: 15 residues. Germline V lookup: CDR1 SGHTA, CDR2 FQGNSA.